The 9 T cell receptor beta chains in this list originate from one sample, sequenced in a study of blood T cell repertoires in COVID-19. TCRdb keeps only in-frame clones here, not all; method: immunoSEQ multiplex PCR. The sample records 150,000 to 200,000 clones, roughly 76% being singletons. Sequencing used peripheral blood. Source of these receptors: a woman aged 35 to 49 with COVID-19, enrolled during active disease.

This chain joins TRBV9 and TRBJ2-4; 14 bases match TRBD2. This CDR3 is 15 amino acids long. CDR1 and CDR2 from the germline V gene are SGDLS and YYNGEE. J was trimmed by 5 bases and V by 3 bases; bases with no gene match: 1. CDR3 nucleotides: TGTGCCAGCAGCGAGGGACTAGCGGGGGAAAACATTCAGTACTTC. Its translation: CASSEGLAGENIQYF.

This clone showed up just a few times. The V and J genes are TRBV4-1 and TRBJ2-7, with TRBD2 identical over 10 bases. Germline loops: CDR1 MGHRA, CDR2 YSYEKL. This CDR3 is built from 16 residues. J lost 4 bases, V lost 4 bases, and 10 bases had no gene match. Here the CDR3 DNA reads TGCGCCAGCAGCCGTTCGACCGGGACTAGCGTATACGAGCAGTACTTC. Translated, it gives CASSRSTGTSVYEQYF.

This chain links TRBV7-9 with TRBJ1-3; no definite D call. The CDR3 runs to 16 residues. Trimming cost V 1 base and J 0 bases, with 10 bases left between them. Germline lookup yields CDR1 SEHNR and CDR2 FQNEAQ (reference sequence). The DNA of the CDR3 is TGTGCCAGCAGCTTAGTTGGCGGGAGCTCTGGAAACACCATATATTTT. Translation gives CASSLVGGSSGNTIYF.

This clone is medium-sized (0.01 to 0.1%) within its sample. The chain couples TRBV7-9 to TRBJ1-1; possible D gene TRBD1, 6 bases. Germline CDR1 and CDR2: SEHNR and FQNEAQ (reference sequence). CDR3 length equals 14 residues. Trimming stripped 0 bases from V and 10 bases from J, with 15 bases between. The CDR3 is CASSLARTDLLAFF. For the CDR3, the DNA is TGTGCCAGCAGCTTAGCACGGACAGATTTGCTAGCTTTCTTT. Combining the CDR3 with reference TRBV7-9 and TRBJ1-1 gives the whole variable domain DTGVSQNPRHKITKRGQNVTFRCDPISEHNRLYWYRQTLGQGPEFLTYFQNEAQLEKSRLLSDRFSAERPKGSFSTLEIQRTEQGDSAMYLCASSLARTDLLAFFGQGTRLTVV.

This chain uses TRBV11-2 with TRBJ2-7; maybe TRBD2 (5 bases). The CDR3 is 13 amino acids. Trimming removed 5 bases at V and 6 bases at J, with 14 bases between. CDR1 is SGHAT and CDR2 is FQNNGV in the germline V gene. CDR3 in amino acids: CASSPDWASEQYF. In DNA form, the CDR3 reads TGTGCCAGCAGCCCGGACTGGGCATCCGAGCAGTACTTC.

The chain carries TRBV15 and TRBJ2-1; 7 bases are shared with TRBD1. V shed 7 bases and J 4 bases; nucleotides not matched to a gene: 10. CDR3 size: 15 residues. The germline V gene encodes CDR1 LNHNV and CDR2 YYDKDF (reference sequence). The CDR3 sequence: CATKRSAGGYNEQFF. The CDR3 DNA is TGTGCCACCAAAAGGTCGGCAGGGGGTTACAATGAGCAGTTCTTC.

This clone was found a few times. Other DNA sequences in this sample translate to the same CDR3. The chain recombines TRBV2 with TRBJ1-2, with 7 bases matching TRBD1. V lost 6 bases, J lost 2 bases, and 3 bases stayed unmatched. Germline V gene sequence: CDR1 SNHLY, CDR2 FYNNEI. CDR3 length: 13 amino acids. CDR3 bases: TGTGCCAGCAGCCGGGACAGCAACTATGGCTACACCTTC. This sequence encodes CASSRDSNYGYTF.

CDR3: CASSLGQKPGNTEAFF. In DNA form, the CDR3 reads TGTGCCAGCAGCTTAGGGCAGAAACCTGGGAACACTGAAGCTTTCTTT. The rearrangement uses TRBV7-2 and TRBJ1-1; D unclear. V was clipped by 1 base and J by 1 base, with 13 bases between them. Germline V gene lookup returns CDR1 SGHTA and CDR2 FQGNSA. The CDR3 is 16 residues long.

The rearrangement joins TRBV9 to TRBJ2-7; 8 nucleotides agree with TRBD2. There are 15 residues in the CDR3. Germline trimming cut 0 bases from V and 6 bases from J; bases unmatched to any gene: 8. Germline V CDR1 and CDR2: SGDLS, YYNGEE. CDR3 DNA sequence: TGTGCCAGCAGCGTAGCTCGGGAGGGCATCGGCGAGCAGTACTTC. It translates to CASSVAREGIGEQYF.